Below, 27 T cell receptor beta chains from the same sample are listed, as sequenced in a study of regulatory T cells in long-lasting Graves disease. Time point defined: newly diagnosed GD, antithyroid drugs for less than 3 months. Extracted RNA from PBMCs served as the source of the TCR library. In building TCR beta libraries, iRepertoire HTBI primers were used together with Arm-PCR of CDR3 regions. A single record per CDR3 protein comes from TCRdb applying MiXCR to the multiplex PCR reads. The sample contains hundreds of thousands of distinct CDR3 sequences, 15% to 20% of which appear only once. These data were likewise used in another study, on T cells in Graves' hyperthyroidism and ophthalmopathy.

The material sequenced was peripheral blood mononuclear cells (PBMCs), taken at new diagnosis, from a patient treated with antithyroid drugs. These receptors all come from a woman aged 35-60 years with Graves disease.

This clonotype was seen many times. The chain uses TRBV12-3 or TRBV12-4 and TRBJ2-1; no clear D gene. This CDR3 is built from 14 residues. The ends were cut back, 6 bases at V and 2 bases at J, with 11 bases in the middle. The CDR3 DNA follows: TGTGCCAGCAGCCAAAGAGGTGCCTACAATGAGCAGTTCTTC. It codes for CASSQRGAYNEQFF.

This clonotype was seen a few times. V gene TRBV7-2 combines with J gene TRBJ1-6; 8 bases are shared with TRBD1. Germline lookup yields CDR1 SGHTA and CDR2 FQGNSA. The J segment lost 7 bases and the V segment lost 5 bases, leaving 7 bases of the junction unmatched. The CDR3 covers 15 residues. CDR3 sequence: CASSPQGVGNSPLHF. The CDR3 DNA is TGTGCCAGCAGCCCACAGGGGGTTGGGAATTCACCCCTCCACTTT.

The sample holds many counts of this clonotype. This chain links TRBV27 with TRBJ2-1; 8 bases line up with TRBD2. There are 18 residues in the CDR3. V shed 6 bases, J shed 0 bases, and the junction held 13 bases outside the gene matches. The germline V gene has CDR1 MNHEY and CDR2 SMNVEV (reference sequence). The CDR3 loop is CASSQAWVAGTSYNEQFF. DNA of the CDR3: TGTGCCAGCAGCCAGGCCTGGGTAGCGGGGACCTCCTACAATGAGCAGTTCTTC.

V gene TRBV4-1 combines with J gene TRBJ1-5; no clear D gene. The CDR3 is 16 residues long. Germline V lookup: CDR1 MGHRA, CDR2 YSYEKL. V lost 0 bases and J lost 6, with 15 bases in between. CDR3 DNA: TGCGCCAGCAGCCAAGATTGGTCCCGATCTGGTCAGCCCCAGCATTTT. Translated, it gives CASSQDWSRSGQPQHF.

The sample holds many counts of this clonotype. The V and J genes are TRBV20-1 and TRBJ2-7, with 7 bases that match TRBD1. Trimming took 5 bases from V and 5 from J; bases not matched to a gene: 0. Germline assignment: CDR1 DFQATT and CDR2 SNEGSKA (reference sequence). The CDR3 has 10 amino acids. CDR3 protein: CSADRDEQYF. DNA of the CDR3: TGCAGTGCTGACAGGGACGAGCAGTACTTC.

This clonotype has a count of ten or more. J is TRBJ1-4 and V is TRBV7-6; D remains ambiguous. This CDR3 has 15 amino acids. Germline V gives CDR1 SGHVS, CDR2 FNYEAQ. Trimming removed 2 bases at V and 5 bases at J, with 12 bases between. The CDR3: CASSLQPHANEKLFF. CDR3 nucleotides: TGTGCCAGCAGCTTACAGCCCCACGCGAATGAAAAACTGTTTTTT.

This clonotype was observed at least ten times. V and J are TRBV28 and TRBJ1-5; D is uncertain. The CDR3 sequence is 15 residues long. With 6 bases removed from V and 0 bases from J, the gap between germline ends came to 12 bases. Germline V gives CDR1 MDHEN, CDR2 SYDVKM. CDR3 amino acids: CASSRVVNSNQPQHF. DNA for the CDR3: TGTGCCAGCAGCCGCGTCGTGAATAGCAATCAGCCCCAGCATTTT.

This clonotype was seen only a few times. V is TRBV7-8 and J is TRBJ1-3; D is possibly TRBD1 (6 bases). Germline V gene sequence: CDR1 SGHVS, CDR2 FQNEAQ. The length of the CDR3 is 18 residues. Between the trimmed V and J ends, which lost 1 base and 3 bases, there was a span of 19 bases. CDR3 DNA sequence: TGTGCCAGCAGCTTAGAAGTTGGGACACCCTATTTTGGAAACACCATATATTTT. Translation gives CASSLEVGTPYFGNTIYF.

The rearrangement uses TRBV25-1 and TRBJ1-2, with D perhaps TRBD1 (5 bases). The CDR3 spans 13 residues. Trimming took off 5 bases at V and 3 bases at J, with 10 bases between the two ends. Looked up from germline, CDR1 is MGHDK and CDR2 is SYGVNS. This CDR3 is CASSPARDYGYTF. CDR3 bases: TGTGCCAGCAGTCCCGCCAGGGACTATGGCTACACCTTC.

Many counts were recorded for this clonotype. The gene calls are TRBV3-1 and TRBJ1-2; D is uncertain. The length of the CDR3 is 13 residues. The ends were cut back, 5 bases at V and 4 bases at J, with 11 bases in the middle. Germline-derived CDR1 and CDR2 are LGHDT and YNNKEL (reference sequence). The CDR3 coding sequence is TGTGCCAGCAGCTTGAGCCCTACCTATGGCTACACCTTC. Amino acids: CASSLSPTYGYTF.

This clonotype has at least ten counts. The gene calls are TRBV7-8 and TRBJ1-1; TRBD1 agrees at 7 bases. The CDR3 loop spans 15 amino acids. Per germline, CDR1 SGHVS and CDR2 FQNEAQ. V gave up 5 bases and J gave up 1 base; unmatched junction bases: 7. The CDR3 DNA reads TGTGCCAGCAGCACCGACAGGGAGGGGAACACTGAAGCTTTCTTT. Protein product: CASSTDREGNTEAFF.

This clonotype was recorded at least ten times. The gene calls are TRBV20-1 and TRBJ1-5; D possibly corresponds to TRBD1 (5 bases). There are 15 residues in the CDR3. Deletions cut 3 bases from V and 1 base from J, with 13 bases between. Germline V CDR1 and CDR2: DFQATT, SNEGSKA (reference sequence). CDR3 nucleotides: TGCAGTGCTAGTGGGGGGGAAGGCAGCAATCAGCCCCAGCATTTT. As protein: CSASGGEGSNQPQHF.

The V and J genes are TRBV7-2 and TRBJ2-7; 10 bases fit TRBD2. After removal of 5 bases from V and 4 bases from J, the junction contained 11 bases not matched to a gene. CDR1 is SGHTA, CDR2 FQGNSA, per germline. The length of the CDR3 is 16 residues. CDR3 loop: CASSRDGGSGRYEQYF. The CDR3 nucleotides read TGTGCCAGCAGCCGAGACGGGGGTAGCGGGAGGTACGAGCAGTACTTC. Full variable domain (outside the CDR3, taken from reference TRBV7-2 and TRBJ2-7): GAGVSQSPSNKVTEKGKDVELRCDPISGHTALYWYRQSLGQGLEFLIYFQGNSAPDKSGLPSDRFSAERTGGSVSTLTIQRTQQEDSAVYLCASSRDGGSGRYEQYFGPGTRLTVT.

The V and J genes are TRBV9 and TRBJ2-2; TRBD1 matches 9 bases. There are 16 residues in the CDR3. Germline CDR1 reads SGDLS; CDR2 reads YYNGEE. After removal of 0 bases from V and 6 bases from J, the junction contained 6 bases not matched to a gene. CDR3 sequence: CASSVDRGQSSGELFF. The CDR3 DNA reads TGTGCCAGCAGCGTAGACAGGGGGCAGTCGTCCGGGGAGCTGTTTTTT.

This clonotype was seen ten or more times. The chain joins TRBV10-3 to TRBJ2-7; D unresolved. This CDR3 comprises 12 residues. CDR1 ENHRY and CDR2 SYGVKD come from the germline V gene. V was clipped by 0 bases and J by 0 bases, with 0 bases between them. Here the CDR3 reads CAISESSYEQYF. The CDR3, as DNA: TGTGCCATCAGTGAGTCCTCCTACGAGCAGTACTTC.

In its sample, this clonotype was seen a few times. V usage is TRBV7-8 and J usage is TRBJ2-7; 8 nucleotides match TRBD1. Trimming removed 5 bases from V and 3 bases from J; junction bases left unmatched: 12. The germline gives CDR1 SGHVS, CDR2 FQNEAQ. This CDR3 spans 16 amino acids. DNA of the CDR3: TGTGCCAGCAGCCCCTCCGGGACAGGACCGGTCTACGAGCAGTACTTC. Protein product: CASSPSGTGPVYEQYF. The whole variable domain, remainder taken from reference TRBV7-8 and TRBJ2-7, is GAGVSQSPRYKVAKRGQDVALRCDPISGHVSLFWYQQALGQGPEFLTYFQNEAQLDKSGLPSDRFFAERPEGSVSTLKIQRTQQEDSAVYLCASSPSGTGPVYEQYFGPGTRLTVT.

In its sample, this clonotype was seen many times. The chain has TRBV20-1 and TRBJ1-2, with 7 positions matching TRBD1. This CDR3 is built from 15 residues. Germline V gene data show CDR1 as DFQATT and CDR2 as SNEGSKA (reference sequence). J was trimmed by 4 bases and V by 3 bases; bases with no gene match: 11. This CDR3 is CSASKGGGRSYGYTF. DNA of the CDR3: TGCAGTGCTAGTAAAGGGGGCGGGCGCAGCTATGGCTACACCTTC.

With regard to this clonotype: A clone one base away is much larger, so this may be a read error. The chain employs TRBV7-8 and TRBJ2-3; no definite D call. The CDR3 is made up of 17 amino acids. Germline lookup yields CDR1 SGHVS and CDR2 FQNEAQ. V was clipped by 0 bases and J by 1 base, with 14 bases between them. CDR3 bases: TGTGCCAGCAGCTTAGCGTTGACAATAATCCGCACAGATACGCAGTATTTT. Amino acids: CASSLALTIIRTDTQYF.

This chain uses TRBV12-3 or TRBV12-4 with TRBJ1-2, with D possibly matching TRBD1 (6 bases). Deletions cut 4 bases from V and 4 bases from J, with 13 bases between. The CDR3 runs to 14 residues. The CDR3 DNA reads as TGTGCCAGCAGTTACGGACAGCCCGTCTATGGCTACACCTTC. Its translation is CASSYGQPVYGYTF.

This clonotype appeared many times. The chain recombines TRBV6-5 with TRBJ1-1; D might be TRBD1 (5 bases). The CDR3 loop spans 15 amino acids. V lost 0 bases, J lost 4 bases, and 12 bases lay in between. Germline V gene sequence: CDR1 MNHEY, CDR2 SVGAGI. The DNA of the CDR3 is TGTGCCAGCAGTTACTCCGGGGGAGATACCACTGAAGCTTTCTTT. Its protein product is CASSYSGGDTTEAFF.

At least ten counts were recorded for this clonotype. The chain links TRBV2 to TRBJ1-6; D call uncertain. V was shortened by 8 bases and J by 14 bases, with 28 bases between the two germline ends. The germline V gene has CDR1 SNHLY and CDR2 FYNNEI. The CDR3 runs 16 residues. In DNA, the CDR3 is TGTGCCAGCCTAGCCGCTGGGGTTGATGGAGACAAAGCCCTCCACTTT. It codes for CASLAAGVDGDKALHF. The whole variable domain, filled in from reference TRBV2 and TRBJ1-6, reads EPEVTQTPSHQVTQMGQEVILRCVPISNHLYFYWYRQILGQKVEFLVSFYNNEISEKSEIFDDQFSVERPDGSNFTLKIRSTKLEDSAMYFCASLAAGVDGDKALHFGNGTRLTVT.

This clonotype was seen many times. The V call is TRBV5-1, the J call TRBJ1-5, with D maybe TRBD1 (5 bases). The CDR3 runs 15 residues. Germline V lookup: CDR1 SGHRS, CDR2 YFSETQ. V lost 4 bases and J 3 bases, leaving 14 bases between the germline ends. The CDR3 DNA is TGCGCCAGCAGCCCCGGGACGACACCCAATCAGCCCCAGCATTTT. Amino acid sequence: CASSPGTTPNQPQHF.

This clonotype was seen at least ten times. The rearrangement links TRBV5-4 to TRBJ2-7; D may correspond to TRBD1 or TRBD2 (6 bases each). The V gene's germline CDR1 is SGHNT and CDR2 YYREEE (reference sequence). This CDR3 has 14 residues. The V end was cut by 5 bases, the J end by 2 bases, with 14 bases between. This chain's CDR3 is CASSATGAAYEQYF. The CDR3 region has the DNA TGTGCCAGCAGTGCGACGGGGGCCGCCTACGAGCAGTACTTC.

A remark on this clonotype: Possible read error: a much larger clone is one base away. CDR3 amino acids: CASSYRQPQEAQYF. The CDR3 region has the DNA TGTGCCAGCAGTTATCGGCAGCCCCAAGAGGCCCAGTACTTC. The V and J genes are TRBV11-2 and TRBJ2-5, with no clear D. The germline V gene has CDR1 SGHAT and CDR2 FQNNGV. The CDR3 runs to 14 residues. Variable domain in full (rest from reference TRBV11-2 and TRBJ2-5): EAGVAQSPRYKIIEKRQSVAFWCNPISGHATLYWYQQILGQGPKLLIQFQNNGVVDDSQLPKDRFSAERLKGVDSTLKIQPAKLEDSAVYLCASSYRQPQEAQYFGPGTRLLVL.

The chain employs TRBV6-2 or TRBV6-3 and TRBJ1-1, with a tentative D call TRBD1 (6 bases). Trimming shortened V by 8 bases and J by 6 bases, and 16 bases separated the two germline ends. Germline V CDR1 and CDR2: MNHEY, SVGEGT. CDR3 length: 13 residues. The CDR3 loop is CASGGGPGPEAFF. Here the CDR3 DNA reads TGTGCCAGCGGTGGGGGCCCGGGCCCTGAAGCTTTCTTT.

This clonotype showed up just a few times. The chain couples TRBV4-2 to TRBJ2-3; TRBD2 agrees at 9 bases. The CDR3 length is 15 residues. The V and J ends lost 7 bases and 0 bases, in that order; junction bases with no gene match: 5. Germline V gives CDR1 LGHNA, CDR2 YNFKEQ. DNA of the CDR3: TGTGCCAGCAAAATAGCGGGGGCTAGCACAGATACGCAGTATTTT. Amino acid sequence: CASKIAGASTDTQYF.

Only a few counts were recorded for this clonotype. The chain carries TRBV6-1 and TRBJ2-7, with TRBD2 matching 8 bases. Germline assignment: CDR1 MNHNS and CDR2 SASEGT. The CDR3 spans 15 residues. Trimming removed 7 bases from V and 2 bases from J; junction bases left unmatched: 10. CDR3 protein: CASNAGGGLAYEQYF. The CDR3 region has the DNA TGTGCCAGCAACGCAGGCGGGGGGCTAGCCTACGAGCAGTACTTC.